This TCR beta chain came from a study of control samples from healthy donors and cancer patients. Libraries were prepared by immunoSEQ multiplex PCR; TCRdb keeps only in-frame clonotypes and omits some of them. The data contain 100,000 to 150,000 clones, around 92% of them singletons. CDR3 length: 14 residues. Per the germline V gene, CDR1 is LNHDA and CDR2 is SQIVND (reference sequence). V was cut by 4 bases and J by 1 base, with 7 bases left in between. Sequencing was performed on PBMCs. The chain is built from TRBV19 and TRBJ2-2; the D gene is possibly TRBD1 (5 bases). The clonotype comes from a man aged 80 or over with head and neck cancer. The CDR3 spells CASSRQGNTGELFF. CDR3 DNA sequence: TGTGCCAGTAGTAGGCAGGGGAACACCGGGGAGCTGTTTTTT.